The next 26 T cell receptor beta chains were all read from a single sample in a study of T cells after yellow fever vaccination. One entry per CDR3 protein, called by TCRdb with MiXCR from the 5' RACE reads. The table includes around 530,000 distinct CDR3 sequences, around a sixth detected once. The source was PBMCs, collected about 5 days after the first yellow fever vaccination. The origin of the receptors is a young man who received the YFV17D yellow fever vaccine.

This clonotype was seen only a few times. The chain recombines TRBV7-3 with TRBJ1-2; D remains ambiguous. V was clipped by 5 bases and J by 6 bases, with 22 bases between them. This CDR3 is 16 amino acids long. The germline V gene has CDR1 SGHTA and CDR2 FQGTGA. The CDR3: CASSPGGNSKGNGYTF. The CDR3 region has the DNA TGTGCCAGCAGCCCGGGTGGGAATTCTAAAGGGAATGGCTACACCTTC. The full variable domain, with the rest looked up from reference TRBV7-3 and TRBJ1-2, is GAGVSQTPSNKVTEKGKYVELRCDPISGHTALYWYRQSLGQGPEFLIYFQGTGAADDSGLPNDRFFAVRPEGSVSTLKIQRTERGDSAVYLCASSPGGNSKGNGYTFGSGTRLTVV.

This clonotype was recorded a few times. The gene calls are TRBV10-3 and TRBJ2-7, with 8 bases aligning to TRBD2. CDR1 is ENHRY and CDR2 is SYGVKD in the germline V gene. J was trimmed by 1 base and V by 3 bases; bases with no gene match: 5. This CDR3 is 15 amino acids long. The CDR3 region has the DNA TGTGCCATCAGTGACAAGTTAGCGGGGTCCTACGAGCAGTACGTC. Protein product: CAISDKLAGSYEQYV.

The chain employs TRBV20-1 and TRBJ2-1; 7 nucleotides line up with TRBD2. The CDR3 is made up of 15 amino acids. Germline CDR1 and CDR2: DFQATT and SNEGSKA (reference sequence). V was clipped by 0 bases and J by 3 bases; unmatched bases: 5. CDR3 DNA: TGCAGTGCTAGAGATCCCCGGGGGGACTACAATGAGCAGTTCTTC. Protein product: CSARDPRGDYNEQFF.

CDR3 DNA: TGCGCCAGCAGTCAGGAACCAGGGGGTTGGACAGATACGCAGTATTTT. Its translation: CASSQEPGGWTDTQYF. The gene calls are TRBV4-1 and TRBJ2-3, with 7 bases matching TRBD1. With V trimmed by 6 bases and J by 3 bases, 12 bases remained unmatched. The CDR3 extends over 16 amino acids. Germline CDR1 and CDR2: MGHRA and YSYEKL.

The V and J genes are TRBV25-1 and TRBJ1-2; TRBD1 aligns across 8 bases. This CDR3 region has 14 residues. V lost 2 bases, J lost 3 bases, and 2 bases stayed unmatched. Germline CDR1 and CDR2: MGHDK and SYGVNS. CDR3 in DNA: TGTGCCAGCAGTGAACAGGGGGCGGACTATGGCTACACCTTC. It yields the protein CASSEQGADYGYTF.

There are many counts of this clonotype. The V and J genes are TRBV5-1 and TRBJ2-3, with D hard to call. Germline CDR1 SGHRS, CDR2 YFSETQ. The length of the CDR3 is 14 residues. The V end lost 2 bases, the J end lost 4 bases, and 11 bases lay between the germline ends. In DNA, the CDR3 is TGCGCCAGCAGCTTTAGCAATCCGGCAGATACGCAGTATTTT. Translating gives CASSFSNPADTQYF. Complete variable domain (other parts from reference TRBV5-1 and TRBJ2-3): KAGVTQTPRYLIKTRGQQVTLSCSPISGHRSVSWYQQTPGQGLQFLFEYFSETQRNKGNFPGRFSGRQFSNSRSEMNVSTLELGDSALYLCASSFSNPADTQYFGPGTRLTVL.

Only a few counts were recorded for this clonotype. The chain combines TRBV5-1 with TRBJ2-2, with D possibly being TRBD1 (6 bases). Germline assignment: CDR1 SGHRS and CDR2 YFSETQ. The CDR3 is made up of 14 amino acids. Trimming stripped 4 bases from V and 5 bases from J, with 12 bases between. For the CDR3, the DNA is TGCGCCAGCAGCGCCGGACAGTTTACCGGGGAGCTGTTTTTT. Protein product: CASSAGQFTGELFF.

A few counts support this clonotype. The V and J genes are TRBV5-4 and TRBJ2-3; the match to TRBD2 covers 7 bases. Germline V gives CDR1 SGHNT, CDR2 YYREEE (reference sequence). V was pared by 4 bases and J by 6 bases, with 8 bases of the junction left unmatched. There are 14 residues in the CDR3. The CDR3 loop is CASSPLRGEDTQYF. The CDR3 nucleotides read TGTGCCAGCAGCCCCCTTCGGGGGGAGGATACGCAGTATTTT. The full variable domain, completed using reference TRBV5-4 and TRBJ2-3, is ETGVTQSPTHLIKTRGQQVTLRCSSQSGHNTVSWYQQALGQGPQFIFQYYREEENGRGNFPPRFSGLQFPNYSSELNVNALELDDSALYLCASSPLRGEDTQYFGPGTRLTVL.

This clonotype turned up a few times. This chain links TRBV28 with TRBJ2-1, with TRBD1 as a possible D gene (5 bases). Per germline, CDR1 MDHEN and CDR2 SYDVKM. V lost 2 bases to trimming and J lost 4 bases, with 15 bases between them. The CDR3 has 16 amino acids. DNA for the CDR3: TGTGCCAGCAGTTTAAACAGGCCCGATAGATACAATGAGCAGTTCTTC. This encodes CASSLNRPDRYNEQFF.

This clonotype has only a few counts. This chain connects TRBV6-1 to TRBJ2-1; 13 bases align to TRBD2. The J segment lost 8 bases and the V segment lost 5 bases, leaving 6 bases of the junction unmatched. Germline V gives CDR1 MNHNS, CDR2 SASEGT. This CDR3 spans 15 amino acids. The DNA for the CDR3 is TGTGCCAGCAGTCCGCGACTAGCGGGGGGCTATGAGCAGTTCTTC. This translates into CASSPRLAGGYEQFF.

This clonotype has a handful of counts. This chain links TRBV7-9 with TRBJ2-7, with D possibly being TRBD2 (6 bases). The ends were cut back, 7 bases at V and 2 bases at J, with 9 bases in the middle. The V gene's germline CDR1 is SEHNR and CDR2 FQNEAQ (reference sequence). This CDR3 has 12 residues. The CDR3 DNA is TGTGCCAGCACCTGGGGGGCCTACGAGCAGTACTTC. Translating it yields CASTWGAYEQYF.

This clonotype turned up a few times. V and J are TRBV5-4 and TRBJ2-5, with 7 positions matching TRBD1. From germline, CDR1 is SGHNT and CDR2 YYREEE (reference sequence). The V segment lost 2 bases and the J segment 6 bases; nucleotides outside the gene matches: 13. This CDR3 comprises 16 residues. CDR3 DNA: TGTGCCAGCAGCTTAGGGGGCGCCTCGGGGAGCAAGACCCAGTACTTC. Its translation is CASSLGGASGSKTQYF.

J is TRBJ1-1 and V is TRBV9; TRBD1 might be the D (5 bases). CDR1 is SGDLS and CDR2 is YYNGEE in the germline V gene. The CDR3 runs 14 residues. The V end lost 4 bases, the J end lost 0 bases, and 10 bases lay between the germline ends. The CDR3 is CASSPTDMNTEAFF. The CDR3, as DNA: TGTGCCAGCAGCCCGACAGACATGAACACTGAAGCTTTCTTT.

The chain carries TRBV4-1 and TRBJ1-5; D is ambiguous. V was cut by 3 bases and J by 3 bases, with 9 bases left in between. CDR3 length: 14 amino acids. From germline, CDR1 is MGHRA and CDR2 YSYEKL. For the CDR3, the DNA is TGCGCCAGCAGCCAGGTCGGGCTCAATCAGCCCCAGCATTTT. Translation: CASSQVGLNQPQHF.

This clonotype has a count of ten or more. The gene calls are TRBV5-1 and TRBJ2-5; 13 nucleotides align to TRBD2. CDR1 SGHRS and CDR2 YFSETQ come from the germline V gene. The CDR3 spans 15 residues. Trimming at V came to 4 bases and at J to 2 bases, leaving 2 bases not matched to a gene. CDR3 bases: TGCGCCAGCAGCCAGGGACTAGCGGGACAAGAGACCCAGTACTTC. Its protein is CASSQGLAGQETQYF.

This rearrangement joins TRBV5-5 to TRBJ1-1; 7 bases line up with TRBD1. The CDR3 is made up of 13 amino acids. V was clipped by 6 bases and J by 10 bases; unmatched bases: 12. CDR1 is SGHKS and CDR2 is YYEKEE in the germline V gene (reference sequence). CDR3 amino acids: CASNDRVTPRAFF. The CDR3 DNA is TGTGCCAGCAACGACAGGGTGACCCCCCGAGCTTTCTTT.

The V call is TRBV6-2 or TRBV6-3, the J call TRBJ2-7, with no clear D. The germline V and J ends were trimmed by 5 bases and 4 bases, with 12 bases remaining between them. CDR1 and CDR2 from the germline V gene are MNHEY and SVGEGT. The CDR3 sequence is 13 residues long. The DNA of the CDR3 is TGTGCCAGCAGTCCCGACGAAGTATACGAGCAGTACGTC. Translation: CASSPDEVYEQYV.

V gene TRBV15 combines with J gene TRBJ2-7; 7 bases map to TRBD2. The CDR3 has 14 residues. Germline-derived CDR1 and CDR2 are LNHNV and YYDKDF (reference sequence). Losses at the gene ends were 3 bases for V and 1 base for J; bases not matched to a gene: 3. The CDR3 loop is CATSSERGSYEQYF. The CDR3 DNA reads TGTGCCACCAGCAGCGAGCGGGGATCCTACGAGCAGTACTTC. Drawing the rest from reference TRBV15 and TRBJ2-7, the complete variable domain is DAMVIQNPRYQVTQFGKPVTLSCSQTLNHNVMYWYQQKSSQAPKLLFHYYDKDFNNEADTPDNFQSRRPNTSFCFLDIRSPGLGDTAMYLCATSSERGSYEQYFGPGTRLTVT.

The CDR3 DNA is TGTGCCAGCAGCTTTTGGGGAGGGGAGGGTACGCAGTATTTT. Protein: CASSFWGGEGTQYF. V gene TRBV7-2 combines with J gene TRBJ2-3; 7 nucleotides match TRBD2. CDR3 length equals 14 residues. Per germline, CDR1 SGHTA and CDR2 FQGNSA. V lost 3 bases, J lost 8 bases, and 8 bases stayed unmatched.

This clonotype was seen ten or more times. The V call is TRBV7-9, the J call TRBJ2-2; D call uncertain. The germline gives CDR1 SEHNR, CDR2 FQNEAQ (reference sequence). The CDR3 contains 12 residues. Trimming pared 1 base from V and 6 bases from J, leaving 3 bases between. This CDR3 reads CASSLVSGELFF. CDR3 coding DNA: TGTGCCAGCAGCTTAGTGTCCGGGGAGCTGTTTTTT.

This clonotype was counted many times. The V gene is TRBV9, the J gene TRBJ2-3; D might be TRBD1 or TRBD2, each matching 5 bases. This CDR3 comprises 14 residues. V lost 3 bases and J 0 bases, leaving 8 bases between the germline ends. Germline assignment: CDR1 SGDLS and CDR2 YYNGEE. This chain's CDR3 is CASSGGGSTDTQYF. The CDR3 region has the DNA TGTGCCAGCAGCGGTGGGGGTAGCACAGATACGCAGTATTTT.

This clonotype was observed a handful of times. For the CDR3, the DNA is TGTGCCAGCAGTATCAGAGTGAACACTGAAGCTTTCTTT. It translates to CASSIRVNTEAFF. The genes are TRBV28 and TRBJ1-1; D gene uncertain. V lost 5 bases to trimming and J lost 0 bases, with 7 bases between them. There are 13 residues in the CDR3. Germline assignment: CDR1 MDHEN and CDR2 SYDVKM.

This clonotype was seen more than once but under ten times. This rearrangement joins TRBV6-5 to TRBJ2-5; 12 bases fit TRBD2. Germline loops: CDR1 MNHEY, CDR2 SVGAGI. The junction had 9 bases not matched to a gene; V was cut back by 6 bases and J by 4 bases. The CDR3 totals 16 residues. CDR3 in amino acids: CASRTSGGHGGETQYF. The CDR3 DNA reads TGTGCCAGCAGGACTAGCGGGGGCCATGGGGGAGAGACCCAGTACTTC.

The J gene is TRBJ2-5, the V gene TRBV27; TRBD2 agrees at 7 bases. V trimming: 2 bases; J trimming: 5 bases; junction bases outside the gene matches: 14. CDR3 length equals 17 residues. Looked up from germline, CDR1 is MNHEY and CDR2 is SMNVEV (reference sequence). The DNA of the CDR3 is TGTGCCAGCAGTTTAGGGAGCGGGGCGTATGTGTCGGAGACCCAGTACTTC. Translated, it gives CASSLGSGAYVSETQYF.

This rearrangement joins TRBV6-5 to TRBJ2-1; 11 nucleotides agree with TRBD2. Losses at the gene ends were 1 base for V and 8 bases for J; bases not matched to a gene: 4. The CDR3 loop spans 15 amino acids. Germline lookup yields CDR1 MNHEY and CDR2 SVGAGI. The CDR3 coding sequence is TGTGCCAGCAGTTACTTGGCTAGCGGGGGGCATGAGCAGTTCTTC. Protein: CASSYLASGGHEQFF.

The chain links TRBV6-1 to TRBJ1-5; 7 nucleotides agree with TRBD1. The V segment lost 5 bases and the J segment 5 bases; nucleotides outside the gene matches: 6. Germline loops: CDR1 MNHNS, CDR2 SASEGT. The CDR3 spans 14 residues. CDR3 coding DNA: TGTGCCAGCAGTAGGGGGACAGTGCATCAGCCCCAGCATTTT. This sequence encodes CASSRGTVHQPQHF.